This T cell receptor beta chain is from a study of T cell responses to AZD1222 COVID-19 vaccine. Broader study findings: CD4 TCRs associated with vaccination spanned spike, dominating at 160-218 and 743-854. Elevations in Spike-specific TCR breadth and depth followed administration of two AZD1222 doses. Just a handful of people given AZD1222 tested seropositive at baseline. Mostly white British, mostly female donors; authors suggested clonal diversity may be underestimated.

Clones were sequenced by immunoSEQ multiplex PCR, and TCRdb holds only the in-frame ones, with some missing. The top ten hold 5.5% to 8.5% of the sample, which has 90,000 to 120,000 clones, around 92% seen once. In the case of this clone: Its antigen is still unknown.

The V gene's germline CDR1 is SGDLS and CDR2 YYNGEE. The CDR3 has 16 amino acids. Germline trimming cut 0 bases from V and 0 bases from J; bases unmatched to any gene: 3. This TCR was sampled from an adult in good health. The gene calls are TRBV9 and TRBJ2-1, with 7 bases matching TRBD2. Sequencing was performed on peripheral blood, taken on day 0 of AZD1222 vaccination. CDR3 nucleotides: TGTGCCAGCAGCGTAGGCGGGAGTAGCTCCTACAATGAGCAGTTCTTC. This codes for CASSVGGSSSYNEQFF. The full variable domain, rest sourced from reference TRBV9 and TRBJ2-1, is DSGVTQTPKHLITATGQRVTLRCSPRSGDLSVYWYQQSLDQGLQFLIQYYNGEERAKGNILERFSAQQFPDLHSELNLSSLELGDSALYFCASSVGGSSSYNEQFFGPGTRLTVL.